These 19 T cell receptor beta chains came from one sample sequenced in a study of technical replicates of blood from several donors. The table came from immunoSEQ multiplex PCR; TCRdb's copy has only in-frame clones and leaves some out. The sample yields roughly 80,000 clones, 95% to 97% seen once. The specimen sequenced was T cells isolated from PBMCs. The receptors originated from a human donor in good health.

As DNA, the CDR3 is TGTGCCAGCACCCCCGATCAGCCCCAGCATTTT. Protein sequence: CASTPDQPQHF. The chain joins TRBV5-8 to TRBJ1-5; no firm D call. CDR3 length: 11 residues. Germline V gives CDR1 SGHTS, CDR2 YDEGEE. Trimming shortened V by 6 bases and J by 5 bases, and 6 bases separated the two germline ends.

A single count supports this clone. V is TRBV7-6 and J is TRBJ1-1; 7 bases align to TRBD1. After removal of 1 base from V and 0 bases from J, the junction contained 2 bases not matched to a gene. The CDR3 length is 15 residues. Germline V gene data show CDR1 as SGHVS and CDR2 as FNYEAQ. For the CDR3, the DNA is TGTGCCAGCAGCTTAGGGACAGGTATGAACACTGAAGCTTTCTTT. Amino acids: CASSLGTGMNTEAFF.

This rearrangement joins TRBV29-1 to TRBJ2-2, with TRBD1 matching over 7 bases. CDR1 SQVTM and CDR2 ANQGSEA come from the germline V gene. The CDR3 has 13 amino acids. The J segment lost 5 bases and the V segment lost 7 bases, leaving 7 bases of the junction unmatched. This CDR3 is CSATGAGTGELFF. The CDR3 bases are TGCAGCGCAACAGGGGCAGGGACCGGGGAGCTGTTTTTT.

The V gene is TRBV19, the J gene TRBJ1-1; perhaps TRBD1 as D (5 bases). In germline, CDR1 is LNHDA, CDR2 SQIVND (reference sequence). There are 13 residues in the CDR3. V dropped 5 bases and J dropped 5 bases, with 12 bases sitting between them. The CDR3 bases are TGTGCCAGTAGTGTGCAGGGCCGTACTGAAGCTTTCTTT. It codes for CASSVQGRTEAFF.

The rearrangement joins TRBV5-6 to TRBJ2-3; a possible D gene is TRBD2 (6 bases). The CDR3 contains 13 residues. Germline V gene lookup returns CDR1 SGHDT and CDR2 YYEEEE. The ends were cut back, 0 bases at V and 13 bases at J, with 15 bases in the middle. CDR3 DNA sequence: TGTGCCAGCAGCTTGGGCTCGAGGCGGGGCAAGTATTTT. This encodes CASSLGSRRGKYF.

Written as DNA, the CDR3 is TGCGCCAGCAGCCCAATCCCACCCCGGGACTTTTCCTTTTGCTACACCTTC. It codes for CASSPIPPRDFSFCYTF. This rearrangement joins TRBV23-1 to TRBJ1-2; D is possibly TRBD1 (5 bases). TRBV23-1 is reported as an ORF; its role is uncertain. The CDR3 spans 17 residues. The V gene lost 6 bases and the J gene lost 9 bases, with 29 bases spanning the gap.

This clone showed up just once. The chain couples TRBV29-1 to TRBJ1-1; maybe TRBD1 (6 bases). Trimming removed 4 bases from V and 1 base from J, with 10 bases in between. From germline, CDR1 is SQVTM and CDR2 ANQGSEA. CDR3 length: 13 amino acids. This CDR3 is CSVALRGNTEAFF. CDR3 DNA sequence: TGCAGCGTTGCCCTCAGGGGGAACACTGAAGCTTTCTTT.

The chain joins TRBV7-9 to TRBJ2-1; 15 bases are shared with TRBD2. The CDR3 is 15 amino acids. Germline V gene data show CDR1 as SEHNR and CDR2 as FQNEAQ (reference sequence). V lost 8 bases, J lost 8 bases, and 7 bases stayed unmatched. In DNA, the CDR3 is TGTGCCAGCCGGACTAGCGGGGGGGCCGTGGATGAGCAGTTCTTC. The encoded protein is CASRTSGGAVDEQFF.

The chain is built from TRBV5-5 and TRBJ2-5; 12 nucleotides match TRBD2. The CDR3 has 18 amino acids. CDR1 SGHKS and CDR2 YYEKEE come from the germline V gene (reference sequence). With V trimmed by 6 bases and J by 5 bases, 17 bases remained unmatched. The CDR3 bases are TGTGCCAGCACCGTCAGGGTTCCTCTAGCGGGAGGGGGGGAGACCCAGTACTTC. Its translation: CASTVRVPLAGGGETQYF.

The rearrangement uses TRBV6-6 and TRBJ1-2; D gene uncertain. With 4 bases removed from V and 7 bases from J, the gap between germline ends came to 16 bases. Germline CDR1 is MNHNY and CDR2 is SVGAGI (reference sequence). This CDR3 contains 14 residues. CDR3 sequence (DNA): TGTGCCAGCAGTTCAGGCAGCCGAATGAGTGGCTACACCTTC. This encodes CASSSGSRMSGYTF.

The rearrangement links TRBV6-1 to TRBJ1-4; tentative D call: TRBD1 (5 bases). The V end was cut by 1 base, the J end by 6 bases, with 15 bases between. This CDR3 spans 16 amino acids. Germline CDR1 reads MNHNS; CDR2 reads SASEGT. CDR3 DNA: TGTGCCAGCAGTGAAGAAAAGTGGACACGCGATGAAAAACTGTTTTTT. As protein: CASSEEKWTRDEKLFF.

The chain's CDR3 is CASSPIGQGYEQYF. The CDR3 DNA sequence: TGCGCCAGCAGCCCGATCGGACAAGGCTACGAGCAGTACTTC. V is TRBV4-1 and J is TRBJ2-7, with D perhaps TRBD1 (5 bases). V lost 4 bases and J lost 3, with 13 bases in between. The CDR3 is 14 amino acids. Germline V lookup: CDR1 MGHRA, CDR2 YSYEKL.

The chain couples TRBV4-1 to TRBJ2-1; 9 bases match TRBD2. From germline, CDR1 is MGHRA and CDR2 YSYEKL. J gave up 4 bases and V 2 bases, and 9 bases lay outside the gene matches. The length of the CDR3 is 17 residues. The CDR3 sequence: CASSQLMIAGVYNEQFF. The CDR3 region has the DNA TGCGCCAGCAGCCAACTAATGATAGCGGGAGTATACAATGAGCAGTTCTTC.

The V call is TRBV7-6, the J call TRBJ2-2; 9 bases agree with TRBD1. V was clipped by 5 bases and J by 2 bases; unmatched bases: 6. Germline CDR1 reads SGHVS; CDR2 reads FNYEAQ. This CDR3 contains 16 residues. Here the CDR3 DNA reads TGTGCCAGCAGCCCCCGGACAGGGGTTAACACCGGGGAGCTGTTTTTT. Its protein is CASSPRTGVNTGELFF.

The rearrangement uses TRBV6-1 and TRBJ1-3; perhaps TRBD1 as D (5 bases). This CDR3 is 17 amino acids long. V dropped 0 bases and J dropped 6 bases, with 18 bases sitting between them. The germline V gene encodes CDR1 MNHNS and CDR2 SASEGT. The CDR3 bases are TGTGCCAGCAGTGAAGCCCATCGCGGAACAGGAAAAAACACCATATATTTT. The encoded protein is CASSEAHRGTGKNTIYF.

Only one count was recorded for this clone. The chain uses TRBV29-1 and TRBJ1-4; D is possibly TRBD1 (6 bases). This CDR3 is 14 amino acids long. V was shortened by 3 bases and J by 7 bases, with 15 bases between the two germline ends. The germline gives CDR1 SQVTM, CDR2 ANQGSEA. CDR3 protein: CSVDAGGASEKLFF. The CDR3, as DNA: TGCAGCGTTGACGCTGGGGGGGCGAGTGAAAAACTGTTTTTT.

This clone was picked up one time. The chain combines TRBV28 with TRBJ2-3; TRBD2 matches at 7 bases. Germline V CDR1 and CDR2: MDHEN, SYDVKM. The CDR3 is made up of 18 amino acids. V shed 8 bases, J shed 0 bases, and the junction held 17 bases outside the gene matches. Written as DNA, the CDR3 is TGTGCCAGCCAAACCCTACTTAATTCGGGAGGTAGCACAGATACGCAGTATTTT. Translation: CASQTLLNSGGSTDTQYF.

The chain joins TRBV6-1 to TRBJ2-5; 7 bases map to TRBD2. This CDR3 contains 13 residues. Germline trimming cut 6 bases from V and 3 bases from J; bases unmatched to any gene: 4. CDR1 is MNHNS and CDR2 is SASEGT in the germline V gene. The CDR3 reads CASRGTTEETQYF. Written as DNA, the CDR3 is TGTGCCAGCAGGGGGACTACAGAAGAGACCCAGTACTTC.

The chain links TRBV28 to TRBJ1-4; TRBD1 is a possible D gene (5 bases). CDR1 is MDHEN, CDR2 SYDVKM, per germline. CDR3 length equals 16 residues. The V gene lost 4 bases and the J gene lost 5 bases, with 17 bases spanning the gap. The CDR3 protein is CASSSPNGAGNEKLFF. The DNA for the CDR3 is TGTGCCAGCAGTTCGCCGAACGGGGCGGGGAATGAAAAACTGTTTTTT.